A selection of T cell receptor beta chains follows, all from one sample in a study of T-cell memory formation after mild COVID-19. TCRdb fed the 5' RACE reads into MiXCR, producing one record per CDR3 protein. The sample has 68,000 or so distinct CDR3 sequences, around 17% seen once. Sequencing was performed on PBMCs or a T cell subset sorted from them (not recorded which). The source of these receptors is an adult woman who had mild COVID-19 (a few samples of this study predate the infection). Cell type and time point are not known. Both conserved end residues are part of each CDR3. The D gene is left open where the match is weak. Expanded clones get a size class; other rows say once, few or many, or leave the size out.

d_call	v_call	j_call	clone_size	cdr3_nt	cdr3_aa
TRBD2	TRBV28	TRBJ2-5	NA	TGTGCCAGCAGCCATAACCCCAGACAACTAGCGGGAGGCCAACAAGAGACCCAGTACTTC	CASSHNPRQLAGGQQETQYF
NA	TRBV7-6	TRBJ2-7	few	TGTGCCAGCAGCTTAGGTGGGAGTTCGGGGGAGCAGTACTTC	CASSLGGSSGEQYF
NA	TRBV7-9	TRBJ2-5	NA	TGTGCCAGCAGCTTCGCCCAGGGACGGAAAGAGACCCAGTACTTC	CASSFAQGRKETQYF
TRBD2	TRBV5-5	TRBJ2-7	few	TGTGCCAGCAGCTCCAGCCCGGGACTAGCGGGGTCGAGCTCCTACGAGCAGTACTTC	CASSSSPGLAGSSSYEQYF
TRBD1	TRBV6-5	TRBJ2-7	few	TGTGCCAGCAGTTTAATATCAGGGGGCGGATACGAGCAGTACTTC	CASSLISGGGYEQYF
TRBD2	TRBV19	TRBJ2-7	NA	TGTGCCAGTAGGGTCGGGACTAGCGAACCCTACGAGCAGTACTTC	CASRVGTSEPYEQYF
TRBD1	TRBV27	TRBJ1-2	NA	TGTGCCAGCAGTTGGGACAGGACCTATGGCTACACCTTC	CASSWDRTYGYTF
NA	TRBV20-1	TRBJ2-7	NA	TGCAGTGCTAAAGCACAGCTTACCTACGAGCAGTACTTC	CSAKAQLTYEQYF
NA	TRBV19	TRBJ1-1	few	TGTGCCAGTGACCGAGACAGAGAAGCTTTCTTT	CASDRDREAFF
NA	TRBV4-1	TRBJ2-7	NA	TGCGCCAGCAGCCAAGATGGGACGGGAACCTACGAGCAGTACTTC	CASSQDGTGTYEQYF
TRBD2	TRBV9	TRBJ2-1	NA	TGTGCCAGCGGCGGGGAGGGGGAGCAGTTCTTC	CASGGEGEQFF
TRBD1	TRBV29-1	TRBJ2-1	few	TGCAGCGTGAATACCGGGACAGGGGGCAATGAGCAGTTCTTC	CSVNTGTGGNEQFF
NA	TRBV7-6	TRBJ2-1	NA	TGTGCCAGCCAGAAGGGGGGGAGGGAGAATGAGCAGTTCTTC	CASQKGGRENEQFF
NA	TRBV7-9	TRBJ2-7	NA	TGTGCCAGCAGCTCAGGTACCTACGAGCAGTACTTC	CASSSGTYEQYF
NA	TRBV5-5	TRBJ1-1	few	TGTGCCAGCAGGAGCACTGAAGCTTTCTTT	CASRSTEAFF
TRBD1	TRBV4-2	TRBJ2-7	many	TGTGCCAGCAGCCAAGAAGGCGGGGACAGGGGGTACGAGCAGTACTTC	CASSQEGGDRGYEQYF
NA	TRBV6-2/TRBV6-3	TRBJ2-7	medium-sized	TGTGCCAGCAGTTACAACAGACTAGACGAGCAGTACTTC	CASSYNRLDEQYF
NA	TRBV7-8	TRBJ2-1	few	TGTGCCAGCAGCTTAGGAGACCTCAATGAGCAGTTCTTC	CASSLGDLNEQFF
TRBD1	TRBV24-1	TRBJ2-3	NA	TGTGCCACCAGTGATCCAGCACGACAGGGGGAAGGAGATACGCAGTATTTT	CATSDPARQGEGDTQYF
TRBD2	TRBV6-2/TRBV6-3	TRBJ2-7	NA	TGTGCCAGCAGTTACAGGACTAGGGGCCTCGAGCAGTACTTC	CASSYRTRGLEQYF
NA	TRBV30	TRBJ2-7	NA	TGTGCCTGGAGTGTAGGACAGTCGGGCGAGCAGTACTTC	CAWSVGQSGEQYF
NA	TRBV5-1	TRBJ2-7	NA	TGCGCCAGCAGCCAGGACGGGAGTCCCTACGAGCAGTACTTC	CASSQDGSPYEQYF
NA	TRBV14	TRBJ2-1	many	TGTGCCAGCAGCCAAGACTATGTGAGCCCCTACAATGAGCAGTTCTTC	CASSQDYVSPYNEQFF
TRBD1	TRBV5-1	TRBJ2-7	NA	TGCGCCAGCAGCTTGCCGGACAGGTCCTACGAGCAGTACTTC	CASSLPDRSYEQYF
TRBD2	TRBV12-3/TRBV12-4	TRBJ2-1	NA	TGTGCCAGCAGTTTAGTAGGGCCTAGCGGGTCCTACAATGAGCAGTTCTTC	CASSLVGPSGSYNEQFF
NA	TRBV9	TRBJ2-7	few	TGTGCCAGCAGCGGGGGGGACAGCCACTACGAGCAGTACTTC	CASSGGDSHYEQYF
NA	TRBV11-2	TRBJ2-1	many	TGTGCCAGCAGCGGTACTGAGCAGTTCTTC	CASSGTEQFF
TRBD2	TRBV7-6	TRBJ2-1	few	TGTGCCAGCAGCCTGGGACAGGGAACCTTCTCAACTAGCGGGGGCGCGAGGGATGAGCAGTTCTTC	CASSLGQGTFSTSGGARDEQFF
NA	TRBV6-5	TRBJ2-3	few	TGTGCCAGCAGTTACTCAACGCGGAGCACAGATACGCAGTATTTT	CASSYSTRSTDTQYF
NA	TRBV12-3/TRBV12-4	TRBJ2-5	NA	TGTGCCAGCAGTCCCGAAAGCGGGGAGACCCAGTACTTC	CASSPESGETQYF
TRBD1	TRBV25-1	TRBJ2-1	NA	TGTGCCAGCACCCTAGGACAGGGGACTCTCAATGAGCAGTTCTTC	CASTLGQGTLNEQFF
TRBD2	TRBV7-6	TRBJ2-3	few	TGTGCCAGCAGCCCTTTCGGCGGGAGTGGAGATACGCAGTATTTT	CASSPFGGSGDTQYF
TRBD1	TRBV12-3/TRBV12-4	TRBJ2-1	NA	TGTGCCAGCAGTCCCTTGGATAGGGGGCTCGATGAGCAGTTCTTC	CASSPLDRGLDEQFF
NA	TRBV20-1	TRBJ2-3	few	TGCAGTGCTAGTCGTGCAGGGGATTTT	CSASRAGDF
NA	TRBV7-9	TRBJ2-1	NA	TGTGCCAATAGTCGTGACAATGAGCAGTTCTTC	CANSRDNEQFF
TRBD1	TRBV5-1	TRBJ2-7	NA	TGCGCCAGCAGCTCCATGACAGGGAGTCTCTACGAGCAGTACTTC	CASSSMTGSLYEQYF
TRBD1	TRBV9	TRBJ2-2	NA	TGTGCCAGTCAGGGGGCGGTTAACACCGGGGAGCTGTTTTTT	CASQGAVNTGELFF
NA	TRBV18	TRBJ2-7	few	TGTGCCAGCTCACCGCAGGACTCCTACGAGCAGTACTTC	CASSPQDSYEQYF
TRBD1	TRBV20-1	TRBJ2-5	few	TGCAGTGCTAGAGACCGGGACAGGCTTCAAGAGACCCAGTACTTC	CSARDRDRLQETQYF
TRBD2	TRBV11-3	TRBJ2-1	NA	TGTGCCAGCAGCCCGGGACTAGCGGGTAACAATGAGCAGTTCTTC	CASSPGLAGNNEQFF
TRBD2	TRBV24-1	TRBJ2-7	many	TGTGCCACCCCCGCTAGCGGGACCTACGAGCAGTACTTC	CATPASGTYEQYF
TRBD1	TRBV5-1	TRBJ1-1	few	TGCGCCAGCAGCTTGGCAACCGGGACAGGGACTACTGAAGCTTTCTTT	CASSLATGTGTTEAFF
TRBD1	TRBV29-1	TRBJ1-2	NA	TGCAGCGTTGCCGGGACAGATAACTATGGCTACACCTTC	CSVAGTDNYGYTF
NA	TRBV2	TRBJ1-1	NA	TGTGCCAGCAGGGGGCCCACTGAAGCTTTCTTT	CASRGPTEAFF
NA	TRBV6-5	TRBJ2-5	many	TGTGCCAGCAGTTACTCAGCAACCGGGACAACAGTCGGAGAGACCCAGTACTTC	CASSYSATGTTVGETQYF
TRBD2	TRBV12-3/TRBV12-4	TRBJ2-1	NA	TGTGCCAGCAGTTTATGGGGACTAGCGGGCAATGAGCAGTTCTTC	CASSLWGLAGNEQFF